The sample holds one count of the clone carrying this TCR beta chain. As yet, its antigen is unknown. Those who donated were healthy bone marrow donors. Donors likely had unrecorded immune exposures despite being nominally healthy when sampled. This record comes from a study of cytomegalovirus exposure and HLA in healthy donors. Broader study findings: According to reports, the classifier identified cytomegalovirus status with high specificity and sensitivity. As a later analysis showed, a missense DCLRE1C variant was linked to trimming of TCR beta V- and J-genes.

Primers for the PCR totalled 60 Vbeta and 13 Jbeta. Repertoires were generated with immunoSEQ multiplex PCR, while TCRdb's copy carries only in-frame clones and drops some. The sample has about 220,000 clones; 82% are singletons. Specimen: PBMCs. The source of this sequence is a woman in her 40s in good health and CMV-seropositive.

CDR3 nucleotides: TGTGCCAGCAGTTCCCTTCCGAGTGGCTACACCTTC. Its protein product is CASSSLPSGYTF. The V gene is TRBV28, the J gene TRBJ1-2; no reliable D call. The V gene lost 4 bases and the J gene lost 7 bases, with 10 bases spanning the gap. This CDR3 has 12 amino acids. Germline CDR1 and CDR2: MDHEN and SYDVKM.